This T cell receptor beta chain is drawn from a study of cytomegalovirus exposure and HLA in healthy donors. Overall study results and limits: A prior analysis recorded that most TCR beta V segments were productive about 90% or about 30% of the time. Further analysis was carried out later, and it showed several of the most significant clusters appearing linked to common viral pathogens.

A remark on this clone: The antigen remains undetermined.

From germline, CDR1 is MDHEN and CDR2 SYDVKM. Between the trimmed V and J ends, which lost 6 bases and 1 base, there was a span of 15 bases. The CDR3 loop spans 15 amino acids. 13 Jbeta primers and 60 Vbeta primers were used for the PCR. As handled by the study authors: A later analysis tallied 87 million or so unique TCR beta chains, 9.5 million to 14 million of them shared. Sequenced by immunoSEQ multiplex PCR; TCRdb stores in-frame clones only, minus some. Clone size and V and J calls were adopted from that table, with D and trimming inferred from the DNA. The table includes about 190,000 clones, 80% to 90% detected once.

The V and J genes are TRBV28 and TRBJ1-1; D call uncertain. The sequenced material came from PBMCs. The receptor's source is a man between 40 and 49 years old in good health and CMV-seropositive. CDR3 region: CASSALERENTEAFF. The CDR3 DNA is TGTGCCAGCAGCGCCCTCGAGAGGGAGAACACTGAAGCTTTCTTT.